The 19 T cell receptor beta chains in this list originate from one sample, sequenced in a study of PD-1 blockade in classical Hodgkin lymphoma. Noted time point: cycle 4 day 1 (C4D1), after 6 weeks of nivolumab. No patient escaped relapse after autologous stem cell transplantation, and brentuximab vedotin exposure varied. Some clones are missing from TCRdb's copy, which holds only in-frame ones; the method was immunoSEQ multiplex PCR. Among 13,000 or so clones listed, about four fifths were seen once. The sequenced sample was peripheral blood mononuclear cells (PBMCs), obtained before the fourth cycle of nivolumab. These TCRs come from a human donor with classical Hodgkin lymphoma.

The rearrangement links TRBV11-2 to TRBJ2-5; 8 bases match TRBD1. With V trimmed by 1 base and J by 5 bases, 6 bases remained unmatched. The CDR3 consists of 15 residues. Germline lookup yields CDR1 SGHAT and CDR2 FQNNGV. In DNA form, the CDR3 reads TGTGCCAGCAGCTTAGTCAGGGGGCTAGGGGAGACCCAGTACTTC. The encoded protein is CASSLVRGLGETQYF.

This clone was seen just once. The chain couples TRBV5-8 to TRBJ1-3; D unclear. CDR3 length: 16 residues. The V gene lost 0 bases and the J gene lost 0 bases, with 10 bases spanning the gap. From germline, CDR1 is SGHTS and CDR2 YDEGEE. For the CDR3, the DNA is TGTGCCAGCAGCTTGGAAGGCGTAGCCTCTGGAAACACCATATATTTT. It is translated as CASSLEGVASGNTIYF.

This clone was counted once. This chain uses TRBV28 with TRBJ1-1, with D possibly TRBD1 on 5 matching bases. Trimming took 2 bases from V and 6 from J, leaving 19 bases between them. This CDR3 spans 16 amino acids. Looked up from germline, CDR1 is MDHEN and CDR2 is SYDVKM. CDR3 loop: CASSLGLTTWGAEAFF. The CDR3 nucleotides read TGTGCCAGCAGTTTAGGCCTCACGACATGGGGCGCTGAAGCTTTCTTT.

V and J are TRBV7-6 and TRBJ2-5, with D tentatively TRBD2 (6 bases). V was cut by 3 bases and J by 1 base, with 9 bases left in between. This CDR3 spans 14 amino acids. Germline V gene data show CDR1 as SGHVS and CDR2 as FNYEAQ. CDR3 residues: CASSFRDFQETQYF. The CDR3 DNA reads TGTGCCAGCAGCTTTAGGGACTTCCAAGAGACCCAGTACTTC. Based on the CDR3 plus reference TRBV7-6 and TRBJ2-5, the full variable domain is GAGVSQSPRYKVTKRGQDVALRCDPISGHVSLYWYRQALGQGPEFLTYFNYEAQQDKSGLPNDRFSAERPEGSISTLTIQRTEQRDSAMYRCASSFRDFQETQYFGPGTRLLVL.

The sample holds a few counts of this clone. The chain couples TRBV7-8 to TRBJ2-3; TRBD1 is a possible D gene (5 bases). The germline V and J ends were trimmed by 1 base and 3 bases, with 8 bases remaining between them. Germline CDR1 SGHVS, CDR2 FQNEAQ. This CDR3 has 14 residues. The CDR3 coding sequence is TGTGCCAGCAGCTTAGGGGCAGGGACAGATACGCAGTATTTT. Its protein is CASSLGAGTDTQYF. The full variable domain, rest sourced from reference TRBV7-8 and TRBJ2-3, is GAGVSQSPRYKVAKRGQDVALRCDPISGHVSLFWYQQALGQGPEFLTYFQNEAQLDKSGLPSDRFFAERPEGSVSTLKIQRTQQEDSAVYLCASSLGAGTDTQYFGPGTRLTVL.

Here the CDR3 DNA reads TGTGCCAGCAGCGCATCCGGGACAGGGGTTGAAAAACTGTTTTTT. This encodes CASSASGTGVEKLFF. The chain joins TRBV7-2 to TRBJ1-4, with 10 bases identical to TRBD1. This CDR3 is built from 15 residues. Per the germline V gene, CDR1 is SGHTA and CDR2 is FQGNSA. The V gene end was trimmed by 5 bases and the J gene end by 7 bases; junction bases not matched to a gene: 7.

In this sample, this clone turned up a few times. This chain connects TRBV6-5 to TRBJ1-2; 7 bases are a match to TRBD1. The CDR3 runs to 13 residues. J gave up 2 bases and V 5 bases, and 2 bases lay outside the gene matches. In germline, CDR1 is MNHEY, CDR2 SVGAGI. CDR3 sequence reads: CASSPTGNYGYTF. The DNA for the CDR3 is TGTGCCAGCAGTCCGACAGGGAACTATGGCTACACCTTC.

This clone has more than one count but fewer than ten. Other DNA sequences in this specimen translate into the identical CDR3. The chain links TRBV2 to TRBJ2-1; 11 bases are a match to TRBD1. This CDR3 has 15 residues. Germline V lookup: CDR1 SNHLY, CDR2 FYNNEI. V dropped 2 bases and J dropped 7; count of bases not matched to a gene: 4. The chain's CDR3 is CASSEPGQGENEQFF. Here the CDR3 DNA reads TGTGCCAGCAGTGAACCGGGACAGGGGGAAAATGAGCAGTTCTTC.

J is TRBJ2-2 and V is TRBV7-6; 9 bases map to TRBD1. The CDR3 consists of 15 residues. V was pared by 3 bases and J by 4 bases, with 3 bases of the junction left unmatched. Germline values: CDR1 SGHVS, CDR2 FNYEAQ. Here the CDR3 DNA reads TGTGCCAGCAGCTTGGGACAGGGAGGCACCGGGGAGCTGTTTTTT. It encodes CASSLGQGGTGELFF.

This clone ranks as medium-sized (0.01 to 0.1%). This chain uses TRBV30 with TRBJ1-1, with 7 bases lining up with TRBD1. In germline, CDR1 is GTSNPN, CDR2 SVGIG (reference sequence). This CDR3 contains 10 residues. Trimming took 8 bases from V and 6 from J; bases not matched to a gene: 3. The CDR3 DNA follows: TGTGCCGGAGGGGGCCCTGAAGCTTTCTTT. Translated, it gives CAGGGPEAFF.

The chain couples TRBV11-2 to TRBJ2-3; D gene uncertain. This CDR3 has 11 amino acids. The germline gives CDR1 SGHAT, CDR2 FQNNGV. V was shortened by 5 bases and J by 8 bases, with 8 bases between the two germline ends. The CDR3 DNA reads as TGTGCCAGCAGCCACGGGCTTACGCAGTATTTT. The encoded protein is CASSHGLTQYF.

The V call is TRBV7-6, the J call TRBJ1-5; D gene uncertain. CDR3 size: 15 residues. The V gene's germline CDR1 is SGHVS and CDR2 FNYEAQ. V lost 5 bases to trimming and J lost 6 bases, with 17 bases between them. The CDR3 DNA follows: TGTGCCAGCAGCGCCGACATGTTGGGGAGTCAGCCCCAGCATTTT. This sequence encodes CASSADMLGSQPQHF.

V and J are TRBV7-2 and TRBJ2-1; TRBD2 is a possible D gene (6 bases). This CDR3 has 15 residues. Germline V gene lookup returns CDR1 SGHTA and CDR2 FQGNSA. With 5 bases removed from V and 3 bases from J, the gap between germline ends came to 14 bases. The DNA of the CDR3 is TGTGCCAGCAGCGGACGAGGGAGGCTCTACAATGAGCAGTTCTTC. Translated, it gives CASSGRGRLYNEQFF.

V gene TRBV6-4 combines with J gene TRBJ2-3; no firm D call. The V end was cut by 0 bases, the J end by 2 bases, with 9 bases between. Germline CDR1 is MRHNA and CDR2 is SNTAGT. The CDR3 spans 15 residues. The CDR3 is CASSDSGRDTDTQYF. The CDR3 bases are TGTGCCAGCAGTGACTCGGGCAGAGACACAGATACGCAGTATTTT.

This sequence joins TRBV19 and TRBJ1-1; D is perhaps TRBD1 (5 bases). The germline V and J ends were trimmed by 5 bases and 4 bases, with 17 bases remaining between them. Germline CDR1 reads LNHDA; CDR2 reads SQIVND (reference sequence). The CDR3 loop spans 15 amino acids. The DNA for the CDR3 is TGTGCCAGTAGTCTGTCTACGGGGGGAGGCACTGAAGCTTTCTTT. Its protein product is CASSLSTGGGTEAFF.

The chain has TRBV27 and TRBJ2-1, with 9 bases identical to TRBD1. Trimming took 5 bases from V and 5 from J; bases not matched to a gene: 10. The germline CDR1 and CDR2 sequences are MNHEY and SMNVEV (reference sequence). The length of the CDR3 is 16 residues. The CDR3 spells CASSAERDRANNEQFF. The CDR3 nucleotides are TGTGCCAGCAGTGCCGAGAGGGACAGGGCCAACAATGAGCAGTTCTTC.

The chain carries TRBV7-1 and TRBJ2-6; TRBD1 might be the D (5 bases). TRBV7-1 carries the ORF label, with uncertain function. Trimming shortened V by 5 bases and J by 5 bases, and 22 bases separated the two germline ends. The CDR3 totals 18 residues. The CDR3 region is CASSEIERGQSRANVLTF. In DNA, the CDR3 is TGTGCCAGCAGCGAAATTGAACGAGGACAAAGTCGGGCCAACGTCCTGACTTTC.

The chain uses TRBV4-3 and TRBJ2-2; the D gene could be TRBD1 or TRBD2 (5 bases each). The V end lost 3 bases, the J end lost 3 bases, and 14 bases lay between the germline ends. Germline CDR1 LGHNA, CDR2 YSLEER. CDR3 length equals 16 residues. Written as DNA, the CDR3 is TGCGCCAGCAGCCAGAGGGGCGCCGGGGACACCGGGGAGCTGTTTTTT. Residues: CASSQRGAGDTGELFF.

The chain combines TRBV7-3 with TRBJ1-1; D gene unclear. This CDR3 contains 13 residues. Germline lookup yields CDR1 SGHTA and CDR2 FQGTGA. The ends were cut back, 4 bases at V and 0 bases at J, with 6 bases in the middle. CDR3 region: CASSSRMNTEAFF. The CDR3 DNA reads TGTGCCAGCAGCTCCCGGATGAACACTGAAGCTTTCTTT.